The 10 T cell receptor beta chains below come from one sample, sequenced in a study of beta chain features in type 1 diabetes. What was sequenced were expressed TCRB transcripts, since all of the isolated RNA had been reverse transcribed. Clones were read by immunoSEQ multiplex PCR, and TCRdb kept only the in-frame ones, dropping some. The sample carries fewer than 150,000 clones, about 7% recorded once. Material: central memory CD4+ T cells from blood. Source of these receptors: a woman aged 25 to 39 in good health.

This clone showed up many times. The chain recombines TRBV7-2 with TRBJ2-7, with a tentative D call TRBD1 (5 bases). The V end lost 5 bases, the J end lost 1 base, and 9 bases lay between the germline ends. This CDR3 comprises 13 residues. Germline values: CDR1 SGHTA, CDR2 FQGNSA. The CDR3 DNA follows: TGTGCCAGCAGCAAACAGGAATCCTACGAGCAGTACTTC. Amino acids: CASSKQESYEQYF.

There are many counts of this clone. The rearrangement uses TRBV28 and TRBJ2-1, with 14 bases that match TRBD2. The CDR3 is made up of 15 amino acids. Looked up from germline, CDR1 is MDHEN and CDR2 is SYDVKM. Losses at the gene ends were 7 bases for V and 6 bases for J; bases not matched to a gene: 5. Written as DNA, the CDR3 is TGTGCCAGCAACCGGGGGACTAGCGGGAGCAATGAGCAGTTCTTC. It yields the protein CASNRGTSGSNEQFF.

The chain is built from TRBV5-1 and TRBJ2-3; 9 nucleotides line up with TRBD2. V shed 0 bases, J shed 3 bases, and the junction held 2 bases outside the gene matches. The CDR3 is 15 amino acids. Germline CDR1 SGHRS, CDR2 YFSETQ. The CDR3: CASSLVAGVTDTQYF. CDR3 in DNA: TGCGCCAGCAGCTTGGTAGCGGGAGTAACAGATACGCAGTATTTT. The full variable domain, rest sourced from reference TRBV5-1 and TRBJ2-3, is KAGVTQTPRYLIKTRGQQVTLSCSPISGHRSVSWYQQTPGQGLQFLFEYFSETQRNKGNFPGRFSGRQFSNSRSEMNVSTLELGDSALYLCASSLVAGVTDTQYFGPGTRLTVL.

V usage is TRBV9 and J usage is TRBJ2-1, with 10 positions matching TRBD2. Per germline, CDR1 SGDLS and CDR2 YYNGEE. With V trimmed by 0 bases and J by 7 bases, 7 bases remained unmatched. The CDR3 loop spans 16 amino acids. CDR3: CASSVEAGGSGNEQFF. CDR3 DNA: TGTGCCAGCAGCGTAGAAGCGGGAGGGTCGGGAAATGAGCAGTTCTTC.

The rearrangement uses TRBV4-3 and TRBJ2-1; perhaps TRBD2 as D (6 bases). Germline lookup yields CDR1 LGHNA and CDR2 YSLEER. There are 13 residues in the CDR3. The ends were cut back, 3 bases at V and 7 bases at J, with 10 bases in the middle. The CDR3 protein is CASSHLAGNEQFF. As DNA, the CDR3 is TGCGCCAGCAGCCACCTCGCGGGGAATGAGCAGTTCTTC.

The table lists this clone with a few counts. The V call is TRBV28, the J call TRBJ1-4, with unresolved D. The CDR3 loop spans 14 amino acids. V dropped 4 bases and J dropped 3 bases, with 9 bases sitting between them. CDR1 is MDHEN, CDR2 SYDVKM, per germline. The CDR3 region has the DNA TGTGCCAGCAGTTCTCACGGGTCTAATGAAAAACTGTTTTTT. Translation gives CASSSHGSNEKLFF.

Concerning this clone itself: The same CDR3 is also encoded by other DNA sequences in this sample. The chain employs TRBV7-2 and TRBJ2-3; D ambiguous. CDR1 is SGHTA, CDR2 FQGNSA, per germline. V was trimmed by 1 base and J by 0 bases, leaving 8 bases between them. The CDR3 is made up of 15 amino acids. The CDR3 loop is CASSLEASSTDTQYF. The CDR3 coding sequence is TGTGCCAGCAGCTTAGAAGCGTCTAGCACAGATACGCAGTATTTT.

The rearrangement uses TRBV7-9 and TRBJ2-3, with a possible D match to TRBD2 (6 bases). V was shortened by 6 bases and J by 6 bases, with 13 bases between the two germline ends. Germline V gene sequence: CDR1 SEHNR, CDR2 FQNEAQ (reference sequence). The CDR3 is 13 amino acids. The CDR3 is CASSKTSPDTQYF. In DNA form, the CDR3 reads TGTGCCAGCAGTAAAACTAGCCCGGATACGCAGTATTTT. Filled out from reference TRBV7-9 and TRBJ2-3, the complete variable domain reads DTGVSQNPRHKITKRGQNVTFRCDPISEHNRLYWYRQTLGQGPEFLTYFQNEAQLEKSRLLSDRFSAERPKGSFSTLEIQRTEQGDSAMYLCASSKTSPDTQYFGPGTRLTVL.

The chain joins TRBV5-1 to TRBJ1-1, with no clear D. V was cut by 0 bases and J by 1 base, with 4 bases left in between. The CDR3 covers 13 residues. Germline CDR1 is SGHRS and CDR2 is YFSETQ. CDR3 sequence: CASSLVANTEAFF. CDR3 nucleotide sequence: TGCGCCAGCAGCTTGGTGGCGAACACTGAAGCTTTCTTT.

This clone was observed a handful of times. The rearrangement uses TRBV30 and TRBJ1-4; D ambiguous. This CDR3 is 14 amino acids long. V gave up 6 bases and J gave up 5 bases, with 16 bases separating them. The germline gives CDR1 GTSNPN, CDR2 SVGIG (reference sequence). In DNA, the CDR3 is TGTGCCTGTCCCCAGCCGCCGGGAAATGAAAAACTGTTTTTT. Its protein is CACPQPPGNEKLFF.